This paragraph reports one T cell receptor (beta chain). Its antigen is undetermined. TCRdb passed the 5' RACE reads through MiXCR, listing each CDR3 protein once. The repertoire has hundreds of thousands of distinct CDR3 sequences, about 7.6% of them found once; the top ten carry 1.6%. The data were taken from a study of identical twins. Study-level results: Twin-shared out-of-frame alpha sequences were enriched for low generation probability. Fewer insertions characterized abundant cord blood beta clonotypes, whereas memory repertoires showed none. Weaker excess sharing between twins was seen in beta out-of-frame sequences.

Germline CDR1 and CDR2: SQVTM and ANQGSEA. With 5 bases removed from V and 0 bases from J, the gap between germline ends came to 13 bases. The CDR3 runs 14 residues. The same specimen was also included in a second study, on yellow fever vaccine responses in identical twins. According to that study: Twins reportedly appeared to share part of their vaccine T cell response while keeping part individual.

This sequence joins TRBV29-1 and TRBJ1-1, with D tentatively TRBD1 (6 bases). The TCR sequence derives from a woman aged 18-29 years in good health. Sequencing used PBMCs. CDR3 DNA sequence: TGCAGCGTTATGGGGGGGGCCCTGAACACTGAAGCTTTCTTT. It translates to CSVMGGALNTEAFF.